These 30 T cell receptor beta chains came from one sample sequenced in a study of blood T cells in healthy people across ages. Alongside a J-beta primer mix, a sample-barcoded 5' primer served in a second PCR lasting about 7 to 11 cycles. TCRdb re-analysed the 5' RACE reads in MiXCR, keeping a single row per CDR3 protein. Altogether some 880,000 distinct CDR3 sequences are present, approximately 35% being singletons, with the ten largest covering 13%. The specimen was blood. These receptors were collected from a man aged 18 to 29 in good health.

The chain is built from TRBV5-1 and TRBJ2-5, with 7 bases identical to TRBD2. The V gene's germline CDR1 is SGHRS and CDR2 YFSETQ. The CDR3 runs to 15 residues. V shed 1 base and J 5 bases; nucleotides not matched to a gene: 8. In DNA, the CDR3 is TGCGCCAGCAGCTTGAGCGGGGCTGCCGACGAGACCCAGTACTTC. Translating gives CASSLSGAADETQYF.

V and J are TRBV29-1 and TRBJ2-5; D unclear. Trimming removed 6 bases from V and 2 bases from J, with 16 bases in between. Germline CDR1 and CDR2: SQVTM and ANQGSEA. CDR3 length: 14 residues. CDR3 in amino acids: CSVLTQARQETQYF. CDR3 nucleotides: TGCAGCGTCCTGACGCAGGCCAGACAAGAGACCCAGTACTTC. The full variable domain, in which reference TRBV29-1 and TRBJ2-5 provide the parts outside the CDR3, is SAVISQKPSRDICQRGTSLTIQCQVDSQVTMMFWYRQQPGQSLTLIATANQGSEATYESGFVIDKFPISRPNLTFSTLTVSNMSPEDSSIYLCSVLTQARQETQYFGPGTRLLVL.

This clonotype was counted only a few times. V gene TRBV10-3 combines with J gene TRBJ2-7; D is undetermined. Trimming stripped 4 bases from V and 3 bases from J, with 10 bases between. The V gene's germline CDR1 is ENHRY and CDR2 SYGVKD. CDR3 length equals 13 residues. CDR3: CAISGNSNYEQYF. CDR3 DNA: TGTGCCATCAGTGGCAACAGCAACTACGAGCAGTACTTC.

This chain connects TRBV9 to TRBJ2-7; D possibly uses TRBD1 or TRBD2 (6 bases each). Germline V gene data show CDR1 as SGDLS and CDR2 as YYNGEE. The CDR3 is 15 amino acids. V dropped 1 base and J dropped 2 bases, with 13 bases sitting between them. The DNA of the CDR3 is TGTGCCAGCAGCGTAACGGGGGCGCTTCCCTACGAGCAGTACTTC. Protein: CASSVTGALPYEQYF.

The chain recombines TRBV9 with TRBJ1-1; 8 nucleotides align to TRBD1. Germline CDR1 SGDLS, CDR2 YYNGEE. The CDR3 sequence is 13 residues long. V trimming: 3 bases; J trimming: 8 bases; junction bases outside the gene matches: 6. As DNA, the CDR3 is TGTGCCAGCAGCGACACCGGACAGGGAGAAGCTTTCTTT. Encoded protein: CASSDTGQGEAFF. The whole variable domain, remainder taken from reference TRBV9 and TRBJ1-1, is DSGVTQTPKHLITATGQRVTLRCSPRSGDLSVYWYQQSLDQGLQFLIQYYNGEERAKGNILERFSAQQFPDLHSELNLSSLELGDSALYFCASSDTGQGEAFFGQGTRLTVV.

The sample holds a few counts of this clonotype. V is TRBV30 and J is TRBJ1-1, with D possibly being TRBD1 (6 bases). Trimming removed 5 bases from V and 7 bases from J, with 17 bases in between. Germline CDR1 is GTSNPN and CDR2 is SVGIG (reference sequence). The CDR3 spans 13 residues. Here the CDR3 DNA reads TGTGCCTGGGGGAAGGGACAAGCGTATGAAGCTTTCTTT. Its protein is CAWGKGQAYEAFF.

V usage is TRBV27 and J usage is TRBJ2-7; unclear D gene. Judging by the DNA end, TRBJ2-5 fits better; the J call may be wrong. Per germline, CDR1 MNHEY and CDR2 SMNVEV (reference sequence). The CDR3 is 13 residues long. The CDR3 DNA reads TGTGCCAGCAGTTTTCAAATGGAGGAGACCCAGTACTTC. This sequence encodes CASSFQMEETQYF.

The chain has TRBV2 and TRBJ2-1, with 10 bases aligning to TRBD1. V was clipped by 5 bases and J by 10 bases; unmatched bases: 8. The CDR3 has 14 amino acids. Germline V gives CDR1 SNHLY, CDR2 FYNNEI. The DNA for the CDR3 is TGTGCCAGCAGTACCGGGACAGGGGATCACGAGCAGTTCTTC. It specifies CASSTGTGDHEQFF.

This clonotype was seen more than once but under ten times. This sequence joins TRBV2 and TRBJ1-6; 8 nucleotides align to TRBD1. CDR1 is SNHLY, CDR2 FYNNEI, per germline. The CDR3 is 14 amino acids. Trimming took 8 bases from V and 7 from J; bases not matched to a gene: 7. CDR3 sequence reads: CASLRGQANSPLHF. CDR3 nucleotides: TGTGCCAGCCTCCGGGGACAGGCCAATTCACCCCTCCACTTT.

The chain recombines TRBV7-2 with TRBJ1-6; TRBD1 might be the D (5 bases). Trimming cost V 1 base and J 13 bases, with 17 bases left between them. The length of the CDR3 is 15 residues. Germline V gene lookup returns CDR1 SGHTA and CDR2 FQGNSA. CDR3 region: CASSLGTGTMTPLHF. CDR3 nucleotides: TGTGCCAGCAGCTTAGGTACGGGGACGATGACTCCCCTCCACTTT.

The rearrangement links TRBV6-6 to TRBJ1-2, with 7 bases lining up with TRBD1. J gave up 0 bases and V 2 bases, and 6 bases lay outside the gene matches. Germline V gene data show CDR1 as MNHNY and CDR2 as SVGAGI (reference sequence). The CDR3 loop spans 16 amino acids. Here the CDR3 reads CASSYLGTESNYGYTF. CDR3 DNA: TGTGCCAGCAGTTACCTTGGGACAGAGTCTAACTATGGCTACACCTTC.

Concerning this clonotype itself: A junction boundary mismatches the germline segment, possibly from a read error. The rearrangement joins TRBV5-1 to TRBJ2-5; D perhaps matches TRBD1 (5 bases). CDR3 length: 14 residues. Germline CDR1 and CDR2: SGHRS and YFSETQ. CDR3: CASRLGAGEETQYF. The CDR3 DNA reads TGCGCCAGCCGCTTAGGGGCCGGCGAAGAGACCCAGTACTTC.

A single count supports this clonotype. V and J are TRBV7-9 and TRBJ1-1, with D possibly matching TRBD1 (6 bases). V dropped 5 bases and J dropped 7 bases, with 14 bases sitting between them. The germline gives CDR1 SEHNR, CDR2 FQNEAQ (reference sequence). This CDR3 region has 13 residues. For the CDR3, the DNA is TGTGCCAGCAGCCCGGTAGGGGGGGGTGAAGCTTTCTTT. It yields the protein CASSPVGGGEAFF.

This clonotype was detected many times. J is TRBJ2-5 and V is TRBV21-1; TRBD1 was called by the table and not checked on the DNA. TRBV21-1 is a pseudogene locus. This CDR3 spans 16 amino acids. The CDR3 spells CASSKFEQGAEETQYF. CDR3 nucleotide sequence: TGTGCCAGCAGCAAATTCGAACAGGGGGCAGAAGAGACCCAGTACTTC.

The V gene is TRBV7-2, the J gene TRBJ1-4, with unresolved D. The germline V and J ends were trimmed by 4 bases and 2 bases, with 11 bases remaining between them. The CDR3 contains 15 residues. From germline, CDR1 is SGHTA and CDR2 FQGNSA. The CDR3 protein is CASSSQPGTNEKLFF. For the CDR3, the DNA is TGTGCCAGCAGCTCGCAACCTGGGACTAATGAAAAACTGTTTTTT.

The rearrangement links TRBV12-3 or TRBV12-4 to TRBJ1-2; 7 positions match TRBD1. V trimming: 6 bases; J trimming: 9 bases; junction bases outside the gene matches: 10. The CDR3 length is 13 residues. The CDR3 loop reads CASSKGTEFRYTF. Written as DNA, the CDR3 is TGTGCCAGCAGCAAGGGGACAGAGTTCCGCTACACCTTC.

Concerning this clonotype: This may come from a read error, since a much larger clone is one base off. The rearrangement joins TRBV7-2 to TRBJ2-3; maybe TRBD2 (7 bases). Germline loops: CDR1 SGHTA, CDR2 FQGNSA. The CDR3 has 16 amino acids. V lost 1 base to trimming and J lost 5 bases, with 16 bases between them. CDR3 protein: CASSLDYGGPIDTQYF. The CDR3 DNA follows: TGTGCCAGCAGCTTAGACTACGGGGGGCCCATAGATACGCAGTATTTT.

The V gene is TRBV5-1, the J gene TRBJ1-4, with no clear D. The V gene's germline CDR1 is SGHRS and CDR2 YFSETQ. The CDR3 spans 15 residues. The V end lost 3 bases, the J end lost 2 bases, and 11 bases lay between the germline ends. CDR3 DNA: TGCGCCAGCAGCTGGCCCCCAGGTACTAATGAAAAACTGTTTTTT. This encodes CASSWPPGTNEKLFF.

This clonotype has at least ten counts. This sequence joins TRBV7-3 and TRBJ1-1; possibly TRBD1 for D (5 bases). The V end was cut by 5 bases, the J end by 1 base, with 8 bases between. CDR1 and CDR2 (germline): SGHTA, FQGTGA. The CDR3 extends over 13 amino acids. DNA of the CDR3: TGTGCCAGCAGCGCCACAGGGAACACTGAAGCTTTCTTT. This encodes CASSATGNTEAFF.

DNA for the CDR3: TGTGCCAGCAGTTATTCGTCGTCGGGACAGGGAAGTAGTGGGCCTGAAGCTTTCTTT. Protein: CASSYSSSGQGSSGPEAFF. The chain recombines TRBV28 with TRBJ1-1, with 9 bases that match TRBD1. The CDR3 loop spans 19 amino acids. Germline V lookup: CDR1 MDHEN, CDR2 SYDVKM. Trimming removed 4 bases from V and 6 bases from J; junction bases left unmatched: 21.

The table lists this clonotype with a few counts. The chain carries TRBV10-3 and TRBJ2-7; 7 bases are shared with TRBD1. Germline-derived CDR1 and CDR2 are ENHRY and SYGVKD. The CDR3 consists of 16 residues. V lost 3 bases to trimming and J lost 3 bases; unmatched junction nucleotides: 11. The CDR3, as DNA: TGTGCCATCAGTGAACGAACAGGGGCTACTTTCTACGAGCAGTACTTC. Its translation: CAISERTGATFYEQYF.

The rearrangement links TRBV24-1 to TRBJ1-2, with a possible D match to TRBD1 (5 bases). Trimming left V 2 bases short and J 4 bases short, with 13 bases between. The length of the CDR3 is 15 residues. Per germline, CDR1 KGHDR and CDR2 SFDVKD. The CDR3 coding sequence is TGTGCCACCAGTGATTCTGACAGCATAGTCTATGGCTACACCTTC. It yields the protein CATSDSDSIVYGYTF.

The chain uses TRBV20-1 and TRBJ2-5, with D tentatively TRBD2 (7 bases). Trimming left V 0 bases short and J 11 bases short, with 28 bases between. Germline V CDR1 and CDR2: DFQATT, SNEGSKA (reference sequence). The CDR3 runs 17 residues. The CDR3 is CSARDLPDRGAYNEQYF. CDR3 bases: TGCAGTGCTAGAGACCTCCCTGACCGGGGGGCGTACAATGAGCAGTACTTC.

This clonotype was picked up a small number of times. V gene TRBV7-2 combines with J gene TRBJ1-3, with D possibly being TRBD1 (5 bases). The CDR3 sequence is 17 residues long. V was pared by 3 bases and J by 4 bases, with 19 bases between. Germline CDR1 and CDR2: SGHTA and FQGNSA. This CDR3 is CASSFIPPQGPGNTIYF. As DNA, the CDR3 is TGTGCCAGCAGCTTTATCCCCCCGCAGGGACCAGGAAACACCATATATTTT.

This clonotype was observed a handful of times. The chain combines TRBV7-8 with TRBJ1-4; TRBD1 matches at 7 bases. Per the germline V gene, CDR1 is SGHVS and CDR2 is FQNEAQ. V lost 4 bases, J lost 10 bases, and 6 bases stayed unmatched. The CDR3 is made up of 13 amino acids. The CDR3 nucleotides read TGTGCCAGCAGCTCTAACAGGGGAGGAAAACTGTTTTTT. Its translation is CASSSNRGGKLFF.

There are a few counts of this clonotype. The chain employs TRBV5-5 and TRBJ1-2; TRBD1 is a possible D gene (5 bases). Germline loops: CDR1 SGHKS, CDR2 YYEKEE (reference sequence). V gave up 1 base and J gave up 2 bases, with 15 bases separating them. This CDR3 is built from 16 residues. The DNA of the CDR3 is TGTGCCAGCAGCTTGAATGATCGGGGCGTAAACTATGGCTACACCTTC. Protein: CASSLNDRGVNYGYTF.

Concerning this clonotype itself: One junction end disagrees with the germline gene, perhaps due to a read error. The chain couples TRBV20-1 to TRBJ2-5; TRBD1 agrees at 10 bases. This CDR3 contains 12 residues. Germline V gene data show CDR1 as DFQATT and CDR2 as SNEGSKA (reference sequence). This CDR3 reads CSARQGAETQNF. The CDR3, as DNA: TGCAGTGCCCGACAGGGGGCGGAGACCCAGAACTTC.

J is TRBJ2-1 and V is TRBV6-4; D not resolved. The CDR3 runs to 16 residues. Trimming cost V 9 bases and J 0 bases, with 18 bases left between them. Germline CDR1 is MRHNA and CDR2 is SNTAGT. This CDR3 is CASGPPLSSSYNEQFF. In nucleotides, the CDR3 is TGTGCCAGTGGGCCCCCCCTCTCAAGCTCCTACAATGAGCAGTTCTTC.

This clonotype was observed once. The V call is TRBV5-1, the J call TRBJ2-1; no clear D gene. The CDR3 contains 11 residues. V was cut by 3 bases and J by 7 bases, with 5 bases left in between. Germline V CDR1 and CDR2: SGHRS, YFSETQ. The CDR3 here is CASSYQNEQFF. The CDR3 nucleotides read TGCGCCAGCAGCTACCAAAATGAGCAGTTCTTC.

Only a few counts were recorded for this clonotype. The J gene is TRBJ2-7, the V gene TRBV7-9; D may correspond to TRBD1 or TRBD2 (5 bases each). The V end was cut by 6 bases, the J end by 0 bases, with 15 bases between. The CDR3 runs to 15 residues. Germline CDR1 and CDR2: SEHNR and FQNEAQ (reference sequence). CDR3: CASSSPGRSSYEQYF. Here the CDR3 DNA reads TGTGCCAGCAGTTCCCCGGGGCGTAGCTCCTACGAGCAGTACTTC.